The present entry profiles one T cell receptor beta chain with its context. The antigen remains undetermined. CDR1 SGHRS and CDR2 YFSETQ come from the germline V gene. This CDR3 spans 16 amino acids. The V and J ends lost 1 base and 2 bases respectively, with 12 bases between them. This sample is drawn from a study of T cell responses to AZD1222 COVID-19 vaccine. Study results and caveats: Only after the peak T cell response were repertoires sampled. Seropositivity was recorded at baseline in only a handful of AZD1222 recipients. The study found vaccine-associated CD4 TCRs spanning spike, dominant at 160-218 and 743-854.

Here immunoSEQ multiplex PCR was the method, and the copy in TCRdb shows in-frame clones only, minus some. Here the sample spans more than 100,000 clones, 70% to 90% being singletons. The sequence was obtained from an adult in good health. The sequenced sample was peripheral blood, obtained on day 0 of AZD1222 vaccination. The chain joins TRBV5-1 to TRBJ2-2; either TRBD1 or TRBD2 may supply D (5 bases each). Here the CDR3 reads CASSLIDGGNTGELFF. The DNA for the CDR3 is TGCGCCAGCAGCTTGATCGATGGGGGTAACACCGGGGAGCTGTTTTTT.